The entry below describes one T cell receptor beta chain. Sequencing used immunoSEQ multiplex PCR; TCRdb keeps in-frame clones, though not all of them. The sample yields some 64,000 clones, 90% seen once. The germline V gene has CDR1 MNHEY and CDR2 SMNVEV (reference sequence). Trimming at V came to 6 bases and at J to 6 bases, leaving 7 bases not matched to a gene. The CDR3 has 14 amino acids. These data belong to a study of T cell changes during pregnancy in multiple sclerosis. The receptor's source is a female donor in good health, enrolled as a control in a pregnancy study. The input for sequencing was peripheral blood, taken in the second trimester of pregnancy. J is TRBJ1-5 and V is TRBV27; 8 nucleotides line up with TRBD1. The CDR3 here is CASRRTGIGQPQHF. The CDR3 region has the DNA TGTGCCAGCAGGAGGACAGGGATCGGTCAGCCCCAGCATTTT.